This TCR beta chain was captured by sequencing in a study of brain T cells in children with intractable seizures. Study-wide findings and caveats: Pre-surgery blood may have been undersampled, hiding some clones.

In regard to this clone: Its antigen is not known.

From germline, CDR1 is SNHLY and CDR2 FYNNEI. With 7 bases removed from V and 5 bases from J, the gap between germline ends came to 20 bases. This CDR3 has 15 residues. The time point: blood from clinic visit 5 months post-surgery; TSC patient then seizure free. Only cases whose brain tissue showed the highest T cell transcript signatures were sequenced. Before surgery, patients took at least one anti-epileptic drug. TCRdb's copy holds only in-frame clones and misses some; the assay was immunoSEQ multiplex PCR. The sample carries 300,000 to 400,000 clones, about 93% recorded once. The source of this sequence is a boy younger than two with tuberous sclerosis and intractable seizures. The sequenced sample was peripheral blood, obtained more than 4 months after surgery. The V and J genes are TRBV2 and TRBJ1-1; D possibly corresponds to TRBD1 (5 bases). This CDR3 reads CASKIATPEGTEAFF. The CDR3 nucleotides read TGTGCCAGCAAAATAGCGACCCCCGAGGGGACTGAAGCTTTCTTT. The full variable domain, with the rest looked up from reference TRBV2 and TRBJ1-1, is EPEVTQTPSHQVTQMGQEVILRCVPISNHLYFYWYRQILGQKVEFLVSFYNNEISEKSEIFDDQFSVERPDGSNFTLKIRSTKLEDSAMYFCASKIATPEGTEAFFGQGTRLTVV.